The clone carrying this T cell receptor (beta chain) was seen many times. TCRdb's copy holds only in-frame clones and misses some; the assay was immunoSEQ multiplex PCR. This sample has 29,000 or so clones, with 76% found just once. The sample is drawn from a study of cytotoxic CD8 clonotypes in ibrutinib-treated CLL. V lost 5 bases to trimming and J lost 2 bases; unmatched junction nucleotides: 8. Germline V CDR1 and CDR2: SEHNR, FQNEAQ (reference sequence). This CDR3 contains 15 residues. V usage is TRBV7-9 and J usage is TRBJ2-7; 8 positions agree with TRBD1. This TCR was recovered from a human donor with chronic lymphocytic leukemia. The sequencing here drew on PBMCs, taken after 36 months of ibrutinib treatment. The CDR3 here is CASSDYGQGTYEQYF. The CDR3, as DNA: TGTGCCAGCAGCGACTACGGACAGGGAACCTACGAGCAGTACTTC.